The 31 T cell receptor beta chains listed next were all sequenced from one sample in a study of T cells after yellow fever vaccination. TCRdb reprocessed the 5' RACE reads with MiXCR, giving one entry per CDR3 protein. The sample includes some 120,000 distinct CDR3 sequences, 15% of them seen just once. The specimen comprised CD8+ T cells sorted from PBMCs, sampled 5 days after the yellow fever booster vaccination. The receptors were gathered from a man in his late teens or twenties who received the YFV17D yellow fever vaccine.

This clonotype was counted a few times. V gene TRBV13 combines with J gene TRBJ2-2; tentatively, D is TRBD2 (6 bases). The germline CDR1 and CDR2 sequences are PRHDT and FYEKMQ (reference sequence). The CDR3 runs 14 residues. V was clipped by 3 bases and J by 7 bases, with 12 bases between them. This CDR3 reads CASSLGSGDGELFF. The DNA of the CDR3 is TGTGCCAGCAGCTTGGGTAGCGGAGACGGGGAGCTGTTTTTT.

Only a few counts were recorded for this clonotype. The rearrangement links TRBV4-2 to TRBJ1-4; TRBD1 is a possible D gene (6 bases). Germline V gives CDR1 LGHNA, CDR2 YNFKEQ. The CDR3 is 13 amino acids. Trimming cost V 5 bases and J 8 bases, with 12 bases left between them. CDR3 DNA sequence: TGTGCCAGCAGCGGGGACATAGGCGAAAAACTGTTTTTT. Protein sequence: CASSGDIGEKLFF.

The rearrangement uses TRBV29-1 and TRBJ2-3; 10 bases agree with TRBD2. Germline V gene sequence: CDR1 SQVTM, CDR2 ANQGSEA. V dropped 3 bases and J dropped 6; count of bases not matched to a gene: 9. The CDR3 contains 15 residues. The CDR3 reads CSVDSSGGARDTQYF. DNA for the CDR3: TGCAGCGTTGATTCGAGCGGGGGGGCAAGGGATACGCAGTATTTT.

In the case of this clonotype: The junction departs from the called germline gene at one end, perhaps through a read error. The chain combines TRBV12-3 or TRBV12-4 with TRBJ2-5, with unresolved D. This CDR3 is 12 amino acids long. CDR3 sequence: CASMRETGLRNF. The CDR3 DNA sequence: TGTGCCAGCATGCGAGAGACTGGCTTGAGGAACTTC.

This clonotype came up many times. The chain combines TRBV6-6 with TRBJ2-7; 7 bases agree with TRBD1. Germline V lookup: CDR1 MNHNY, CDR2 SVGAGI (reference sequence). The CDR3 extends over 16 amino acids. Trimming took 2 bases from V and 6 from J; bases not matched to a gene: 13. CDR3 sequence (DNA): TGTGCCAGCAGTTACGTCCCGAATAAACAGGGGTCCGAGCAGTACGTC. It specifies CASSYVPNKQGSEQYV.

The V gene is TRBV7-6, the J gene TRBJ1-4; D possibly corresponds to TRBD1 (5 bases). Germline V gives CDR1 SGHVS, CDR2 FNYEAQ. V lost 0 bases and J 7 bases, leaving 12 bases between the germline ends. The CDR3 has 15 amino acids. CDR3 nucleotide sequence: TGTGCCAGCAGCTTAGCCATTCTTGACAGTGAAAAACTGTTTTTT. Translation gives CASSLAILDSEKLFF.

The chain uses TRBV7-9 and TRBJ2-1; no definite D call. Trimming pared 8 bases from V and 8 bases from J, leaving 13 bases between. CDR1 is SEHNR and CDR2 is FQNEAQ in the germline V gene (reference sequence). The CDR3 runs 12 residues. DNA for the CDR3: TGTGCCAGCCCGGCCGTGGGCGATGAGCAGTTCTTC. It translates to CASPAVGDEQFF.

In its sample, this clonotype was seen a few times. The chain uses TRBV7-9 and TRBJ2-2; D is unclear. Between the trimmed V and J ends, which lost 5 bases and 3 bases, there was a span of 16 bases. The CDR3 loop spans 16 amino acids. CDR1 and CDR2 from the germline V gene are SEHNR and FQNEAQ (reference sequence). CDR3 sequence: CASSPAGFTYTGELFF. CDR3 DNA: TGTGCCAGCAGCCCGGCCGGGTTTACCTACACCGGGGAGCTGTTTTTT.

The chain carries TRBV7-2 and TRBJ2-7, with D unclear. The CDR3 is made up of 14 amino acids. Trimming removed 5 bases from V and 4 bases from J, with 15 bases in between. Germline-derived CDR1 and CDR2 are SGHTA and FQGNSA. This CDR3 reads CASSPGARAYEQYF. The CDR3 DNA follows: TGTGCCAGCAGCCCTGGAGCCCGGGCTTACGAGCAGTACTTC.

This rearrangement joins TRBV18 to TRBJ2-7, with 8 bases fitting TRBD2. From germline, CDR1 is KGHSH and CDR2 LQKENI. V was clipped by 6 bases and J by 5 bases; unmatched bases: 6. The length of the CDR3 is 13 residues. The CDR3 region is CASSPGRDDEQYF. For the CDR3, the DNA is TGTGCCAGCTCCCCCGGGAGGGACGACGAGCAGTACTTC. The whole variable domain, remainder taken from reference TRBV18 and TRBJ2-7, is NAGVMQNPRHLVRRRGQEARLRCSPMKGHSHVYWYRQLPEEGLKFMVYLQKENIIDESGMPKERFSAEFPKEGPSILRIQQVVRGDSAAYFCASSPGRDDEQYFGPGTRLTVT.

This chain joins TRBV24-1 and TRBJ1-2; possibly TRBD1 for D (5 bases). Per germline, CDR1 KGHDR and CDR2 SFDVKD. Trimming cost V 4 bases and J 3 bases, with 17 bases left between them. The CDR3 runs 16 residues. In DNA, the CDR3 is TGTGCCACCAGTGACGCCTCCATGAGGACACACTATGGCTACACCTTC. Translated, it gives CATSDASMRTHYGYTF.

The chain has TRBV5-4 and TRBJ2-7, with 8 bases fitting TRBD2. V lost 6 bases to trimming and J lost 5 bases; unmatched junction nucleotides: 10. The CDR3 has 14 residues. CDR1 and CDR2 (germline): SGHNT, YYREEE (reference sequence). Written as DNA, the CDR3 is TGTGCCAGCACGCACGGGGGGGCGAAGAACGAGCAGTACTTC. Translation: CASTHGGAKNEQYF. Complete variable domain (other parts from reference TRBV5-4 and TRBJ2-7): ETGVTQSPTHLIKTRGQQVTLRCSSQSGHNTVSWYQQALGQGPQFIFQYYREEENGRGNFPPRFSGLQFPNYSSELNVNALELDDSALYLCASTHGGAKNEQYFGPGTRLTVT.

V is TRBV9 and J is TRBJ2-1; 7 bases line up with TRBD1. This CDR3 is built from 15 residues. After removal of 3 bases from V and 6 bases from J, the junction contained 9 bases not matched to a gene. Germline CDR1 and CDR2: SGDLS and YYNGEE. The CDR3 coding sequence is TGTGCCAGCAGCGCGGGGACAGAGGGGGTCAATGAGCAGTTCTTC. It translates to CASSAGTEGVNEQFF.

This clonotype was counted between two and nine times. The J gene is TRBJ1-4, the V gene TRBV4-1, with 11 bases fitting TRBD1. This CDR3 has 15 residues. Germline values: CDR1 MGHRA, CDR2 YSYEKL. V lost 4 bases to trimming and J lost 8 bases; unmatched junction nucleotides: 6. DNA for the CDR3: TGCGCCAGCAGCCGGACAGGGGGCTCTTTGGAAAAACTGTTTTTT. It specifies CASSRTGGSLEKLFF.

This clonotype was seen once. The V and J genes are TRBV5-4 and TRBJ2-3; D might be TRBD2 (6 bases). Looked up from germline, CDR1 is SGHNT and CDR2 is YYREEE (reference sequence). The CDR3 covers 15 residues. V lost 5 bases to trimming and J lost 2 bases, with 15 bases between them. CDR3 sequence: CASRSLGGTTDTQYF. CDR3 bases: TGTGCCAGCAGGTCTCTGGGGGGTACCACAGATACGCAGTATTTT.

This clonotype was counted only a few times. This chain connects TRBV28 to TRBJ1-6, with a possible D match to TRBD1 (5 bases). The CDR3 covers 12 residues. Trimming took off 3 bases at V and 14 bases at J, with 11 bases between the two ends. Germline lookup yields CDR1 MDHEN and CDR2 SYDVKM. The CDR3 sequence: CASSLGVLTLHF. CDR3 nucleotide sequence: TGTGCCAGCAGTTTGGGGGTTTTAACCCTCCACTTT.

The V call is TRBV28, the J call TRBJ2-4; D unclear. Germline V gene data show CDR1 as MDHEN and CDR2 as SYDVKM. The CDR3 runs 19 residues. With 6 bases removed from V and 0 bases from J, the gap between germline ends came to 24 bases. The CDR3 spells CASSRALPAVRLAKNIQYF. The CDR3 DNA is TGTGCCAGCAGCCGCGCCTTGCCGGCGGTCCGATTAGCCAAAAACATTCAGTACTTC.

CDR3: CASSQLGGGASETQYF. For the CDR3, the DNA is TGTGCCAGCAGCCAGTTGGGCGGGGGGGCCTCTGAGACCCAGTACTTC. The J gene is TRBJ2-5, the V gene TRBV4-2; 9 nucleotides line up with TRBD2. J lost 5 bases, V lost 3 bases, and 10 bases had no gene match. The CDR3 sequence is 16 residues long. Germline V gene sequence: CDR1 LGHNA, CDR2 YNFKEQ.

The chain carries TRBV28 and TRBJ1-1; 7 nucleotides line up with TRBD1. From germline, CDR1 is MDHEN and CDR2 SYDVKM. V lost 7 bases to trimming and J lost 1 base; unmatched junction nucleotides: 6. CDR3 length equals 14 residues. The CDR3 region is CASTPTGRNTEAFF. In DNA form, the CDR3 reads TGTGCCAGCACCCCGACAGGGAGGAACACTGAAGCTTTCTTT.

There are a few counts of this clonotype. This sequence joins TRBV5-5 and TRBJ1-3; D is unclear. This CDR3 is 15 amino acids long. The V end lost 5 bases, the J end lost 4 bases, and 16 bases lay between the germline ends. CDR1 and CDR2 (germline): SGHKS, YYEKEE (reference sequence). CDR3 loop: CASSYHPNPGNTIYF. The CDR3 DNA sequence: TGTGCCAGCAGTTACCATCCTAATCCGGGAAACACCATATATTTT.

The J gene is TRBJ2-3, the V gene TRBV2; D gene unclear. The V end was cut by 0 bases, the J end by 1 base, with 11 bases between. Germline V gene data show CDR1 as SNHLY and CDR2 as FYNNEI. The CDR3 has 16 residues. The CDR3 reads CASSEAWRIGTDTQYF. DNA for the CDR3: TGTGCCAGCAGTGAAGCATGGCGGATCGGCACAGATACGCAGTATTTT.

This clonotype was counted many times. A much larger clone sits a single nucleotide away, making a read error possible. The V gene is TRBV4-2, the J gene TRBJ2-1, with 13 bases matching TRBD2. The CDR3 length is 15 residues. Germline V lookup: CDR1 LGHNA, CDR2 YNFKEQ. V gave up 2 bases and J gave up 6 bases; unmatched junction bases: 1. As DNA, the CDR3 is TGTGCCAGCAGCCAAACTAGCGGGGGGGCCAATGAGCAGTTCTTC. It translates to CASSQTSGGANEQFF.

This clonotype was found a few times. The rearrangement uses TRBV13 and TRBJ2-7; TRBD1 is a possible D gene (6 bases). CDR3 length equals 13 residues. Germline lookup yields CDR1 PRHDT and CDR2 FYEKMQ (reference sequence). Trimming took off 10 bases at V and 0 bases at J, with 13 bases between the two ends. The CDR3 spells CATTTGNSYEQYV. The CDR3 coding sequence is TGTGCCACTACGACAGGTAACTCCTACGAGCAGTACGTC.

V is TRBV30 and J is TRBJ2-7; unclear D gene. With 5 bases removed from V and 3 bases from J, the gap between germline ends came to 11 bases. Per the germline V gene, CDR1 is GTSNPN and CDR2 is SVGIG (reference sequence). The CDR3 consists of 12 residues. In nucleotides, the CDR3 is TGTGCCTGGGGATCTTCCAACTACGAGCAGTACTTC. As protein: CAWGSSNYEQYF.

This clonotype was seen only a few times. This sequence joins TRBV7-9 and TRBJ1-2; TRBD1 matches 8 bases. Germline CDR1 reads SEHNR; CDR2 reads FQNEAQ (reference sequence). The CDR3 is made up of 15 amino acids. J lost 2 bases, V lost 5 bases, and 7 bases had no gene match. The CDR3 sequence is CASSKGQGSNYGYTF. The CDR3 DNA reads as TGTGCCAGCAGCAAAGGACAGGGATCGAACTATGGCTACACCTTC.

The rearrangement links TRBV5-8 to TRBJ1-2, with TRBD1 matching 9 bases. The CDR3 is made up of 15 amino acids. The germline V gene has CDR1 SGHTS and CDR2 YDEGEE. The V segment lost 4 bases and the J segment 8 bases; nucleotides outside the gene matches: 12. The CDR3 DNA reads TGTGCCAGCAGCCTAGGGACAGGGTTTGATACCGGCTACACCTTC. Translation gives CASSLGTGFDTGYTF.

This clonotype was observed a few times. This chain links TRBV28 with TRBJ1-3; maybe TRBD1 (6 bases). Trimming pared 6 bases from V and 0 bases from J, leaving 15 bases between. CDR3 length: 16 residues. Germline loops: CDR1 MDHEN, CDR2 SYDVKM. CDR3 sequence (DNA): TGTGCCAGCAGAACAGGGTTTTCGTACTCTGGAAACACCATATATTTT. As protein: CASRTGFSYSGNTIYF.

V is TRBV4-3 and J is TRBJ2-3; D unresolved. V was pared by 4 bases and J by 6 bases, with 14 bases between. Germline V gives CDR1 LGHNA, CDR2 YSLEER. The CDR3 has 14 amino acids. The CDR3 DNA is TGCGCCAGCAGCCCTCGAACGTCGAGCGATACGCAGTATTTT. This translates into CASSPRTSSDTQYF.

V usage is TRBV10-3 and J usage is TRBJ2-7, with D possibly matching TRBD1 (5 bases). The CDR3 loop spans 12 amino acids. V lost 2 bases and J 5 bases, leaving 7 bases between the germline ends. Germline V gene data show CDR1 as ENHRY and CDR2 as SYGVKD. CDR3 DNA: TGTGCCATCAGTGAGGGGGCCCACGAGCAGTACGTC. It encodes CAISEGAHEQYV.

This chain links TRBV7-9 with TRBJ2-5, with 9 bases identical to TRBD1. Germline CDR1 SEHNR, CDR2 FQNEAQ (reference sequence). The CDR3 is made up of 16 amino acids. After removal of 4 bases from V and 4 bases from J, the junction contained 10 bases not matched to a gene. CDR3 sequence: CASSSEPGQGGETQYF. CDR3 in DNA: TGTGCCAGCAGCTCAGAACCGGGACAGGGAGGAGAGACCCAGTACTTC.

This clonotype was seen a handful of times. The J gene is TRBJ2-7, the V gene TRBV7-8, with D tentatively TRBD2 (6 bases). With 5 bases removed from V and 6 bases from J, the gap between germline ends came to 17 bases. The CDR3 is made up of 14 amino acids. Germline V gene lookup returns CDR1 SGHVS and CDR2 FQNEAQ. The CDR3 coding sequence is TGTGCCAGCAGCCCTAGCCCAGGGACTTCCGAGCAGTACTTC. Protein: CASSPSPGTSEQYF. Full variable domain (rest looked up from reference TRBV7-8 and TRBJ2-7): GAGVSQSPRYKVAKRGQDVALRCDPISGHVSLFWYQQALGQGPEFLTYFQNEAQLDKSGLPSDRFFAERPEGSVSTLKIQRTQQEDSAVYLCASSPSPGTSEQYFGPGTRLTVT.